This T cell receptor (beta chain) was observed in a study of blood T cell repertoires in COVID-19. V shed 6 bases, J shed 4 bases, and the junction held 8 bases outside the gene matches. Germline lookup yields CDR1 KGHDR and CDR2 SFDVKD. The CDR3 has 15 residues. Method: immunoSEQ multiplex PCR; TCRdb's copy keeps in-frame clones and lacks some. Counted here are 80,000 to 100,000 clones, roughly nine tenths occurring once; the ten biggest clones make up about 1.8%. Sequenced material: peripheral blood. The V and J genes are TRBV24-1 and TRBJ1-2, with 9 bases identical to TRBD1. The receptor was isolated from a human donor with active COVID-19. The donor label of this sample is uncertain. CDR3 in amino acids: CATSPGQGPPYGYTF. The CDR3, as DNA: TGTGCCACCAGTCCCGGACAGGGGCCACCCTATGGCTACACCTTC.